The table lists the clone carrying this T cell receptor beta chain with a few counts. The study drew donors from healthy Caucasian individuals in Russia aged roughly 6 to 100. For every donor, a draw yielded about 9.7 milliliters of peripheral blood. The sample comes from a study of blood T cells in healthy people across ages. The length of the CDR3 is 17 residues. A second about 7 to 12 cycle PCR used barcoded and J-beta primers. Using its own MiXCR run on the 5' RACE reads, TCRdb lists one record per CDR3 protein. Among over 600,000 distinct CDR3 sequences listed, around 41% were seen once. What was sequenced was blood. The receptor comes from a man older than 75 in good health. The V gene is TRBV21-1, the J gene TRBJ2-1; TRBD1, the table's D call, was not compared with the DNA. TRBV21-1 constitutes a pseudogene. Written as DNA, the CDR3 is TGTGCCAGCTACTACTTTTCGGAGCTGGGGGGTTACAATGAGCAGTTCTTC. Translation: CASYYFSELGGYNEQFF.